The clone carrying this T cell receptor beta chain was seen a few times. V lost 0 bases and J lost 2, with 7 bases in between. This CDR3 comprises 14 residues. The germline V gene encodes CDR1 SGHRS and CDR2 YFSETQ. Assay used: immunoSEQ multiplex PCR; TCRdb lists only in-frame clones, some missing. The sample has 75,000 to 80,000 clones, 70% to 90% seen once. The data stem from a study of blood T cell repertoires in COVID-19. Sequencing used peripheral blood. This TCR was recovered from a man aged 55-75 years with COVID-19, enrolled during active disease. The rearrangement links TRBV5-1 to TRBJ2-3; the D gene is possibly TRBD1 (6 bases). The DNA for the CDR3 is TGCGCCAGCAGCTTGGGACAGGACACAGATACGCAGTATTTT. Protein sequence: CASSLGQDTDTQYF.